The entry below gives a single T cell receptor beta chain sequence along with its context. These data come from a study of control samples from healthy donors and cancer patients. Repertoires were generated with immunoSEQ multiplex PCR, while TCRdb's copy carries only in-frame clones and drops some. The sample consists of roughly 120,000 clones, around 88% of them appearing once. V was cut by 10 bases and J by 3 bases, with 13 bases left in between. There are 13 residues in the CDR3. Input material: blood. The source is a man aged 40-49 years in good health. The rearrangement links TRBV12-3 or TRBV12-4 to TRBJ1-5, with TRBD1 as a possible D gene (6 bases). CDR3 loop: CATTGTINQPQHF. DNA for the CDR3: TGTGCCACAACCGGGACAATCAATCAGCCCCAGCATTTT.